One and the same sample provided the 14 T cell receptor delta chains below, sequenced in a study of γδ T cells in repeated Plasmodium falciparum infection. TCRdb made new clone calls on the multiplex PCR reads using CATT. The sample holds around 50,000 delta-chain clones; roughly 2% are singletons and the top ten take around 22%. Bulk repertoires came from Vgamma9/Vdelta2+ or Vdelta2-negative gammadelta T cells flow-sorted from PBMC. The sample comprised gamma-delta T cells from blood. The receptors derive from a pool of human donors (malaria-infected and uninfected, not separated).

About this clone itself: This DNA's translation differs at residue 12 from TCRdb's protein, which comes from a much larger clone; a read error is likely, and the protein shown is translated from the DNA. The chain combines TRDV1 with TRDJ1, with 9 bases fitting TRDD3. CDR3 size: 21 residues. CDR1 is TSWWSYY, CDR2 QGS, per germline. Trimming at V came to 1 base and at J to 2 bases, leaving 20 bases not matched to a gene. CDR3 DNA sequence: TGTGCTCTTGGGGAACCCCGTTTCCTACGTAGGGGGGGGATACCAACCGATAAACTCATCTTT. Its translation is CALGEPRFLRRGGIPTDKLIF.

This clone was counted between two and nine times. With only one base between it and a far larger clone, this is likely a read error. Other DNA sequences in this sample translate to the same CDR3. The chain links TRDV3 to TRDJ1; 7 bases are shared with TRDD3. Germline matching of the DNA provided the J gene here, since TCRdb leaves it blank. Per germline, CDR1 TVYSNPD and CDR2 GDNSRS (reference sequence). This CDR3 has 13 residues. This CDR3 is CALSLWGPHKLIF. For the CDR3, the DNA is TGTGCTTTAAGTCTCTGGGGGCCTCATAAACTCATCTTT. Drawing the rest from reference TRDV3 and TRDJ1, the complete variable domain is CDKVTQSSPDQTVASGSEVVLLCTYDTVYSNPDLFWYRIRPDYSFQFVFYGDNSRSEGADFTQGRFSVKHILTQKAFHLVISPVRTEDSATYYCALSLWGPHKLIFGKGTRVTVEP.

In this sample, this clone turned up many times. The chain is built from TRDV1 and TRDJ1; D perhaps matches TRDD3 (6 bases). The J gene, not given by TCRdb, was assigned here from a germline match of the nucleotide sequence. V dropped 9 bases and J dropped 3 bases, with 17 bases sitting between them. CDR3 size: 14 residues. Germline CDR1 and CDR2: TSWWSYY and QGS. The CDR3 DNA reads TGTGCTCTAAATACTGGGACCCCGGCCGATAAACTCATCTTT. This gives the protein CALNTGTPADKLIF.

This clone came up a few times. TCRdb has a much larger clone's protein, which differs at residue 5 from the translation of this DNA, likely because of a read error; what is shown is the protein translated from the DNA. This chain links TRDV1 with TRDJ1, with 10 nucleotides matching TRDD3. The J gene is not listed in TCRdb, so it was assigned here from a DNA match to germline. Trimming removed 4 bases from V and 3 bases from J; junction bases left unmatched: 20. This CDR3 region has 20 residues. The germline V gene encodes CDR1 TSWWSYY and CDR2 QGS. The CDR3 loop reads CALGGLDLYWGIFWADKLIF. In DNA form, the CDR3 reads TGTGCTCTTGGGGGACTAGACTTATACTGGGGGATCTTTTGGGCCGATAAACTCATCTTT.

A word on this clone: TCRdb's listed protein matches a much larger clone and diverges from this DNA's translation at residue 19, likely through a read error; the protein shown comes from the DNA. CDR3 region: CALGETPPYWGISRRYTDELIF. The CDR3 DNA reads TGTGCTCTTGGGGAAACTCCACCTTACTGGGGGATATCGAGGAGGTACACCGATGAACTCATCTTT. The chain joins TRDV1 to TRDJ1, with TRDD3 identical over 11 bases. This CDR3 has 22 residues. Per germline, CDR1 TSWWSYY and CDR2 QGS.

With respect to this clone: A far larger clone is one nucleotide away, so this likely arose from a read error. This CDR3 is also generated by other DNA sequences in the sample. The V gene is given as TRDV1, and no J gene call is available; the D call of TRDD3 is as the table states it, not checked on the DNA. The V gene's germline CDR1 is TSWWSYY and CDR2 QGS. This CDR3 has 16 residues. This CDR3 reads CALGEMVRRYASELIF. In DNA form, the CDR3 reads TGTGCTCTTGGGGAAATGGTTAGGAGATACGCGAGCGAACTCATCTTC.

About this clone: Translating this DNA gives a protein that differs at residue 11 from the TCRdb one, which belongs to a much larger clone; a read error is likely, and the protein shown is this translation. The CDR3 loop is CAFGSLRGIRCKLIF. The CDR3, as DNA: TGTGCCTTTGGAAGCCTACGTGGGATACGCTGTAAACTCATCTTT. The genes are TRDV3 and TRDJ1; the match to TRDD3 covers 8 bases. TCRdb leaves out the J gene; it was filled in here by matching the DNA to germline. The V and J ends lost 2 bases and 7 bases, in that order; junction bases with no gene match: 15. The CDR3 runs 15 residues. The V gene's germline CDR1 is TVYSNPD and CDR2 GDNSRS (reference sequence).

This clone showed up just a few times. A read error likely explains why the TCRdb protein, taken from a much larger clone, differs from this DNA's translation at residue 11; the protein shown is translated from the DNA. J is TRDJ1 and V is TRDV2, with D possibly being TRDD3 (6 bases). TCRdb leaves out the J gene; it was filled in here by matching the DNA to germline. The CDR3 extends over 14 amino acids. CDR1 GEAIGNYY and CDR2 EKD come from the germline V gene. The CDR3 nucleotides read TGTGCCTGTGACACCGTGGGGATCGGCGATAGACTCATCTTT. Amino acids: CACDTVGIGDRLIF.

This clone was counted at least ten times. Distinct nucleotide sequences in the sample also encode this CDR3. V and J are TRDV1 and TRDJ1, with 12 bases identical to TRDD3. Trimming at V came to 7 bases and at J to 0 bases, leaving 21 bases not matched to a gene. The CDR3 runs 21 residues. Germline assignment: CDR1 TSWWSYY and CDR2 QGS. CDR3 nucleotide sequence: TGTGCTCTTGCACCCCAGCGGATGGTACTGGGGGATACCTTGTACACCGATAAACTCATCTTT. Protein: CALAPQRMVLGDTLYTDKLIF.

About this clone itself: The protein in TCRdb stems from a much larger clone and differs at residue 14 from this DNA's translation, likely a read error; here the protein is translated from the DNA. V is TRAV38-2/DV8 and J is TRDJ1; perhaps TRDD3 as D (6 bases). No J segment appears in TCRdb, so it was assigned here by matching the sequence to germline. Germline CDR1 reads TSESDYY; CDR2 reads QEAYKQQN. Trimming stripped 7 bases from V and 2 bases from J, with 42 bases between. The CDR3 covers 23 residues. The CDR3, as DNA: TGTGCTTATCTGCCCCGAATCGGTGGACCCTTGTACTGGGAGATCCTCAGGACCGATAAACTCATCTTT. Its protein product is CAYLPRIGGPLYWEILRTDKLIF.

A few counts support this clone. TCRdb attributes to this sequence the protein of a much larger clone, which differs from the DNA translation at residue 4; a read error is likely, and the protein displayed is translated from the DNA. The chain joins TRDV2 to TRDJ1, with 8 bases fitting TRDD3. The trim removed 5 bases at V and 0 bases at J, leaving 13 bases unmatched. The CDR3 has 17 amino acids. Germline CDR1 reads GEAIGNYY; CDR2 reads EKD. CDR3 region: CACGPVLGVPYTDKLIF. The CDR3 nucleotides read TGTGCCTGTGGCCCCGTACTGGGGGTCCCGTACACCGATAAACTCATCTTT.

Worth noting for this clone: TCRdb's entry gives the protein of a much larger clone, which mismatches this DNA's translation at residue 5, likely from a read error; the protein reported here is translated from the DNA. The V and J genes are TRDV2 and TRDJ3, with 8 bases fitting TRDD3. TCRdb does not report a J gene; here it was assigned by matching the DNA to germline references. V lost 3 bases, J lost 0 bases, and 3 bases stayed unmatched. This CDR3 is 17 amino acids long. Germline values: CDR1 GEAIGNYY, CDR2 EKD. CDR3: CACDETGGSWDTRQMFF. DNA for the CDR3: TGTGCCTGTGACGAAACTGGGGGCTCCTGGGACACCCGACAGATGTTTTTC.

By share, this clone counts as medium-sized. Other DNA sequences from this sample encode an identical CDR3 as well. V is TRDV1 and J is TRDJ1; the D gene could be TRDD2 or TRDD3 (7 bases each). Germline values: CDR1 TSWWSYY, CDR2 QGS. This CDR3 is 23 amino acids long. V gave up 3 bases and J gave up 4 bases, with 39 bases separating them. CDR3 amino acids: CALGDTLQFSYVRGIVTYDKLIF. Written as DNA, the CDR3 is TGTGCTCTTGGGGACACCTTACAGTTTTCCTACGTCCGGGGGATCGTAACTTACGATAAACTCATCTTT.

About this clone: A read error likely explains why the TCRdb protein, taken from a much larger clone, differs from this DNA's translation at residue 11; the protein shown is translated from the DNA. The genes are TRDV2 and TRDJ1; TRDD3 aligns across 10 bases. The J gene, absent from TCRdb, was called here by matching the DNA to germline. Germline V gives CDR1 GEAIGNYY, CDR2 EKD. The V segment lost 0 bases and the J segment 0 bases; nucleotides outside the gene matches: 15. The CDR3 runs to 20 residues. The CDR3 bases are TGTGCCTGTGACACCGTTGGTGGGGGATACAGGGAACCGTACACCGATAAACTCATCTTT. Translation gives CACDTVGGGYREPYTDKLIF.